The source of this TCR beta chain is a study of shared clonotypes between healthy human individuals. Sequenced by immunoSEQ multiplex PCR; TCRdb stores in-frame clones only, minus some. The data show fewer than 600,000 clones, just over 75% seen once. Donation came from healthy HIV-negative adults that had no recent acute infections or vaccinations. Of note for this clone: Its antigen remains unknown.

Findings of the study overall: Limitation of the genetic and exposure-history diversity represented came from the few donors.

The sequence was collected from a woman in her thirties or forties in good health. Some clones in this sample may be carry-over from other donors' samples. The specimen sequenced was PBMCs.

The CDR3 DNA sequence: TGTGCCAGCAGCTTGGATAGGACAGGGGTCATTAGCACAGATACGCAGTATTTT. It translates to CASSLDRTGVISTDTQYF. V gene TRBV5-6 combines with J gene TRBJ2-3, with 9 bases lining up with TRBD1. V lost 0 bases, J lost 0 bases, and 8 bases stayed unmatched. The CDR3 length is 18 residues. Germline lookup yields CDR1 SGHDT and CDR2 YYEEEE.